This entry concerns a single TCR beta chain. In the same sample, other DNA sequences code for this CDR3. Germline CDR1 SEHNR, CDR2 FQNEAQ (reference sequence). V lost 7 bases, J lost 4 bases, and 12 bases lay in between. This CDR3 spans 13 amino acids. This specimen comes from a study of shared clonotypes between healthy human individuals. Sequencing was performed with immunoSEQ multiplex PCR; in TCRdb, only in-frame clones are kept and a portion is missing. The data contain approximately 2.5 million clones, around 94% of them singletons. The source of this sequence is a man aged 18-30 years in good health. Material for sequencing was naive CD4+ T cells sorted from blood. Subset indicated: CD45RA+ positively selected. The rearrangement joins TRBV7-9 to TRBJ2-3; a possible D gene is TRBD2 (7 bases). The CDR3: CASTRGGADTQYF. The CDR3, as DNA: TGTGCCAGCACCCGCGGGGGCGCAGATACGCAGTATTTT.